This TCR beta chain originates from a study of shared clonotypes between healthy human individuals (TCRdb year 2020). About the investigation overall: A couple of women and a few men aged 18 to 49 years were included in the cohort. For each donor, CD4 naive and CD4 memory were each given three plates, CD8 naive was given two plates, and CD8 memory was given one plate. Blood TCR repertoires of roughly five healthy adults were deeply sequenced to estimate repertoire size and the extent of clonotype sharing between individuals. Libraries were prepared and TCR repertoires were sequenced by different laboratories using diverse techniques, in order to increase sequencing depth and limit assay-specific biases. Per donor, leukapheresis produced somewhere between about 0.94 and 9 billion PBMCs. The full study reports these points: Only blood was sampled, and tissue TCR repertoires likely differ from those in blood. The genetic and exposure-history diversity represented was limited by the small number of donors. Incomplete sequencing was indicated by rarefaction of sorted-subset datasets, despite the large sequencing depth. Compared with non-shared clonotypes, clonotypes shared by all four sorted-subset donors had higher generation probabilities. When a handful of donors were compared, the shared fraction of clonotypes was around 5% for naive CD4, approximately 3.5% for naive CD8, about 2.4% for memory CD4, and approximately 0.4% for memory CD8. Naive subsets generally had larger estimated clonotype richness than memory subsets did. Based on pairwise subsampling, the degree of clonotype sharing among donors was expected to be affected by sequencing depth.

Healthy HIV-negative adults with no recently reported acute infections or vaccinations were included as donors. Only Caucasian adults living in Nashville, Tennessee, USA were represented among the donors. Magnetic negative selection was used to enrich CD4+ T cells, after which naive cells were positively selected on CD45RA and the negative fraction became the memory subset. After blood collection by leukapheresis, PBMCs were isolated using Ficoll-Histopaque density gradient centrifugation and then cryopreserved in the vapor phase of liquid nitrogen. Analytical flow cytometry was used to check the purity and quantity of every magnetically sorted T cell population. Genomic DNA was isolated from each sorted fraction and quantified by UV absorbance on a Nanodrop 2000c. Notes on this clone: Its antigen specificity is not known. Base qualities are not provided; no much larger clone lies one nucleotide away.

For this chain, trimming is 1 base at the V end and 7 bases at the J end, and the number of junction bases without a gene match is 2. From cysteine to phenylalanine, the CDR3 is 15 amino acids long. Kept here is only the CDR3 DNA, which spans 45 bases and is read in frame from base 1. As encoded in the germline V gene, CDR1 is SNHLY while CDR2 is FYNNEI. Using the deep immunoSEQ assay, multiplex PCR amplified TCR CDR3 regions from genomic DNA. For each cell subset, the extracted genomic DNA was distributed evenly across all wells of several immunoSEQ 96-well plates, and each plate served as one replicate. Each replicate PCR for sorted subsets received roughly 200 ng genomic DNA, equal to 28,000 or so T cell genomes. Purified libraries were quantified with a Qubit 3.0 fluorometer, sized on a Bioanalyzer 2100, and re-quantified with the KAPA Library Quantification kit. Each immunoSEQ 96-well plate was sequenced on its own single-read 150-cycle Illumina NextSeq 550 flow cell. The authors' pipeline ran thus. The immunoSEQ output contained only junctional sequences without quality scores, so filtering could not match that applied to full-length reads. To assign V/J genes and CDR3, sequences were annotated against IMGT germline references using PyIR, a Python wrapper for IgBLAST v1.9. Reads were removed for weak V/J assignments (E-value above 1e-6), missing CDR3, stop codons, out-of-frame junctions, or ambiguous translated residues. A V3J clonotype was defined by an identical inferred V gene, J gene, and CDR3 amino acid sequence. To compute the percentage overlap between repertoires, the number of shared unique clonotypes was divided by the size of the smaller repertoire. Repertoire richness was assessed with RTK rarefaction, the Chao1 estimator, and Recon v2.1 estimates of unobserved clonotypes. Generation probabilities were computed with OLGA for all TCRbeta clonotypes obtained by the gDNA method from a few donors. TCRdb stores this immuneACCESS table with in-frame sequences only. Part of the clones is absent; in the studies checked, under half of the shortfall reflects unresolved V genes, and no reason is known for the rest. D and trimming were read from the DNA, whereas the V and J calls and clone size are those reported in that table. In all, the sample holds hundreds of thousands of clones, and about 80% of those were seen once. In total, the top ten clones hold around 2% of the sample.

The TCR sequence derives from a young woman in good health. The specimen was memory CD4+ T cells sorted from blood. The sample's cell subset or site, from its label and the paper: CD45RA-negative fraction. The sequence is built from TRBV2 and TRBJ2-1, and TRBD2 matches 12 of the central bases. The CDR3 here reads CASSEGGTSGNEQFF. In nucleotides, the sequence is TGTGCCAGCAGTGAAGGGGGGACTAGCGGGAATGAGCAGTTCTTC.